Listed here are 21 T cell receptor beta chains from one sample, sequenced in a study of T-cell memory formation after mild COVID-19. Using its own MiXCR run on the 5' RACE reads, TCRdb lists one record per CDR3 protein. The repertoire holds just under 550,000 distinct CDR3 sequences, with just over 20% as singletons. Input material: PBMCs or a T cell subset sorted from them (not recorded which). The receptors come from an adult woman who had mild COVID-19 (a few samples of this study predate the infection). Cell type and time point are not known.

A few counts support this clonotype. V usage is TRBV4-1 and J usage is TRBJ2-3, with 7 bases lining up with TRBD2. This CDR3 spans 18 amino acids. J lost 1 base, V lost 1 base, and 11 bases had no gene match. Germline loops: CDR1 MGHRA, CDR2 YSYEKL. In DNA form, the CDR3 reads TGCGCCAGCAGCCAAGCCCCTACGGCCAGCGGGGGCACAGATACGCAGTATTTT. As protein: CASSQAPTASGGTDTQYF.

J is TRBJ2-2 and V is TRBV6-2 or TRBV6-3; maybe TRBD1 (5 bases). Germline V gene data show CDR1 as MNHEY and CDR2 as SVGEGT. V was shortened by 7 bases and J by 0 bases, with 9 bases between the two germline ends. The CDR3 covers 14 residues. The CDR3 sequence is CASKEGANTGELFF. The CDR3 DNA is TGTGCCAGCAAAGAAGGGGCGAACACCGGGGAGCTGTTTTTT.

This chain uses TRBV6-5 with TRBJ2-5; 9 nucleotides line up with TRBD1. Germline CDR1 MNHEY, CDR2 SVGAGI. The CDR3 runs to 15 residues. V shed 5 bases, J shed 3 bases, and the junction held 7 bases outside the gene matches. The CDR3 DNA sequence: TGTGCCAGCAGTCCTCGGGACAGGGCCAAAGAGACCCAGTACTTC. Protein product: CASSPRDRAKETQYF.

This clonotype was counted a few times. The V and J genes are TRBV6-5 and TRBJ2-5, with 8 bases fitting TRBD1. Per germline, CDR1 MNHEY and CDR2 SVGAGI. This CDR3 contains 15 residues. V was clipped by 4 bases and J by 2 bases; unmatched bases: 6. The CDR3 sequence: CASSLGGTGQETQYF. CDR3 DNA sequence: TGTGCCAGCAGTTTGGGTGGGACAGGACAAGAGACCCAGTACTTC.

This clonotype was picked up a small number of times. The chain is built from TRBV7-9 and TRBJ1-2; D is ambiguous. CDR3 length equals 14 residues. Germline V lookup: CDR1 SEHNR, CDR2 FQNEAQ (reference sequence). Trimming cost V 0 bases and J 2 bases, with 7 bases left between them. The CDR3 region is CASSLASGNYGYTF. CDR3 nucleotide sequence: TGTGCCAGCAGCTTAGCGTCGGGAAACTATGGCTACACCTTC.

This chain connects TRBV6-5 to TRBJ2-3, with unresolved D. Germline lookup yields CDR1 MNHEY and CDR2 SVGAGI. This CDR3 contains 15 residues. V lost 7 bases to trimming and J lost 0 bases, with 14 bases between them. This chain's CDR3 is CASTLDWASTDTQYF. In DNA, the CDR3 is TGTGCCAGCACCCTCGATTGGGCTAGCACAGATACGCAGTATTTT.

This clonotype was detected only a few times. The chain joins TRBV29-1 to TRBJ2-7; 9 bases agree with TRBD2. V lost 6 bases and J lost 4; bases outside the gene matches: 10. The CDR3 spans 14 residues. In germline, CDR1 is SQVTM, CDR2 ANQGSEA. In DNA, the CDR3 is TGCAGCGTAGTTACTAGCGGGCGACCTTACGAGCAGTACTTC. It is translated as CSVVTSGRPYEQYF.

A note on this clonotype: One end of the junction fails to match germline, which may point to a read error. The rearrangement joins TRBV29-1 to TRBJ1-1; D remains unclear. Germline-derived CDR1 and CDR2 are SQVTM and ANQGSEA. The CDR3 loop spans 9 amino acids. The CDR3: CSVDQAVTF. DNA of the CDR3: TGCAGCGTTGACCAGGCGGTCACCTTT.

V usage is TRBV7-6 and J usage is TRBJ2-3, with D possibly matching TRBD2 (5 bases). V lost 5 bases to trimming and J lost 6 bases, with 24 bases between them. There are 17 residues in the CDR3. Germline V gene data show CDR1 as SGHVS and CDR2 as FNYEAQ. CDR3 sequence: CASSTTPPLAALDTQYF. CDR3 nucleotides: TGTGCCAGCAGCACCACCCCCCCCCTAGCCGCGCTGGATACGCAGTATTTT.

In its sample, this clonotype was seen a few times. This rearrangement joins TRBV27 to TRBJ2-7; 7 nucleotides agree with TRBD2. Germline lookup yields CDR1 MNHEY and CDR2 SMNVEV (reference sequence). Trimming removed 2 bases from V and 1 base from J; junction bases left unmatched: 11. CDR3 size: 17 residues. CDR3 nucleotide sequence: TGTGCCAGCAGTTTAGCGGGCGGGAGCTTTTCGTCCTACGAGCAGTACTTC. This encodes CASSLAGGSFSSYEQYF.

This clonotype was counted only a few times. The V gene is TRBV29-1, the J gene TRBJ2-7, with 15 nucleotides matching TRBD2. Germline assignment: CDR1 SQVTM and CDR2 ANQGSEA. V shed 3 bases and J 4 bases; nucleotides not matched to a gene: 4. This CDR3 is built from 15 residues. In DNA form, the CDR3 reads TGCAGCGTTGAGGGGACTAGCGGGGGGTATTACGAGCAGTACTTC. Protein product: CSVEGTSGGYYEQYF.

This sequence joins TRBV14 and TRBJ2-7; D not certain. Germline V gene data show CDR1 as SGHDN and CDR2 as FVKESK. The ends were cut back, 3 bases at V and 0 bases at J, with 9 bases in the middle. The CDR3 sequence is 14 residues long. DNA of the CDR3: TGTGCCAGCAGCCATGGCAGCTTCTCCTACGAGCAGTACTTC. Translated, it gives CASSHGSFSYEQYF.

The chain couples TRBV19 to TRBJ1-6; D unclear. The CDR3 loop spans 12 amino acids. Trimming cost V 3 bases and J 9 bases, with 6 bases left between them. The germline CDR1 and CDR2 sequences are LNHDA and SQIVND (reference sequence). CDR3 coding DNA: TGTGCCAGTAGTATCACCAGTTCACCCCTCCACTTT. Translated: CASSITSSPLHF.

The chain couples TRBV7-2 to TRBJ1-2, with D unresolved. The V end was cut by 4 bases, the J end by 5 bases, with 11 bases between. Germline CDR1 reads SGHTA; CDR2 reads FQGNSA. The CDR3 is 13 amino acids. Here the CDR3 reads CASSSDMRYGYTF. The CDR3 bases are TGTGCCAGCAGCTCCGACATGCGGTATGGCTACACCTTC.

This clonotype was detected many times. V usage is TRBV7-9 and J usage is TRBJ2-7; 9 nucleotides match TRBD2. The CDR3 has 16 amino acids. V was pared by 5 bases and J by 6 bases, with 14 bases of the junction left unmatched. The V gene's germline CDR1 is SEHNR and CDR2 FQNEAQ (reference sequence). The CDR3 protein is CASSPGGSSGNREQYF. The CDR3 nucleotides are TGTGCCAGCAGCCCGGGGGGGTCTAGCGGGAATCGCGAGCAGTACTTC.

The chain carries TRBV11-2 and TRBJ2-5; a weak D match, TRBD1 (5 bases). CDR3 length equals 17 residues. Germline CDR1 and CDR2: SGHAT and FQNNGV. Trimming pared 2 bases from V and 3 bases from J, leaving 19 bases between. The CDR3 DNA reads as TGTGCCAGCAGCTTATCGACAGCCGGAAGCTTTAAAGAGACCCAGTACTTC. Protein product: CASSLSTAGSFKETQYF.

This chain uses TRBV9 with TRBJ1-2; 7 nucleotides line up with TRBD1. Per the germline V gene, CDR1 is SGDLS and CDR2 is YYNGEE. Trimming cost V 0 bases and J 3 bases; bases outside gene matches: 11. The CDR3 spans 17 residues. The CDR3 coding sequence is TGTGCCAGCAGCGTAGCCCCCCCGACAGGGACTGACTATGGCTACACCTTC. Translated: CASSVAPPTGTDYGYTF. The full variable domain, with the rest looked up from reference TRBV9 and TRBJ1-2, is DSGVTQTPKHLITATGQRVTLRCSPRSGDLSVYWYQQSLDQGLQFLIQYYNGEERAKGNILERFSAQQFPDLHSELNLSSLELGDSALYFCASSVAPPTGTDYGYTFGSGTRLTVV.

CDR3 nucleotide sequence: TGTGCCAGCCGGACGGGGGCGATCCATGAGCAGTTCTTC. As protein: CASRTGAIHEQFF. The rearrangement joins TRBV12-3 or TRBV12-4 to TRBJ2-1; D may match TRBD1 or TRBD2 (6 bases each). The CDR3 is 13 residues long. The V gene lost 8 bases and the J gene lost 8 bases, with 16 bases spanning the gap.

This clonotype was counted a few times. The chain couples TRBV6-6 to TRBJ2-1; 11 positions agree with TRBD2. The V gene end was trimmed by 6 bases and the J gene end by 0 bases; junction bases not matched to a gene: 10. Germline CDR1 and CDR2: MNHNY and SVGAGI (reference sequence). There are 18 residues in the CDR3. The CDR3 nucleotides are TGTGCCAGCAGATTCCCGACTAGCGGGGCCAGCTCCTACAATGAGCAGTTCTTC. As protein: CASRFPTSGASSYNEQFF.

This clonotype occurred a few times. The chain joins TRBV15 to TRBJ1-5, with 7 nucleotides matching TRBD1. The CDR3 runs 15 residues. V trimming: 1 base; J trimming: 3 bases; junction bases outside the gene matches: 3. Germline-derived CDR1 and CDR2 are LNHNV and YYDKDF (reference sequence). CDR3: CATSRGQGVNQPQHF. In DNA form, the CDR3 reads TGTGCCACCAGCAGAGGCCAGGGGGTCAATCAGCCCCAGCATTTT.

The rearrangement joins TRBV7-9 to TRBJ2-2; TRBD1 matches at 7 bases. Germline assignment: CDR1 SEHNR and CDR2 FQNEAQ (reference sequence). This CDR3 has 18 amino acids. V was pared by 0 bases and J by 5 bases, with 12 bases of the junction left unmatched. The DNA for the CDR3 is TGTGCCAGCAGCTTAGCCAGAATAAAAGACAGGGCGACCGGGGAGCTGTTTTTT. Encoded protein: CASSLARIKDRATGELFF.